This is a list of T cell receptor beta chains from one sample in a study of blood T cells in healthy people across ages. TCRdb processed the 5' RACE reads anew with MiXCR; each CDR3 protein has one entry. The sample records about 780,000 distinct CDR3 sequences, about half being singletons. Input material: blood. The receptors shown here come from a man older than 75 in good health. CDR3s include the opening cysteine and the closing phenylalanine or tryptophan.

TRBJ1-1 TRBV20-1 CSARGAFF
. TRBV10-3 CAISESLAGGSYNEQYF
TRBJ2-5 TRBV12-3/TRBV12-4 CASSDTTRQETQYF
TRBJ2-1 TRBV20-1 CSARDANTPNEQFF
TRBJ2-6 TRBV6-2/TRBV6-3 CASSPSRGFGANVLTF
. TRBV24-1 CATSDPGTLVNEQYF
TRBJ1-6 TRBV6-2/TRBV6-3 CAGRSSYNSPLHF
TRBJ1-6 TRBV20-1 CSARLNIDNSPLHF
TRBJ2-7 TRBV11-2 CASSRSIDYEQYF
TRBJ2-5 TRBV3-1 CASSRGGVKETQYF
TRBJ2-7 TRBV5-1 CASSLGRGDLYEQYF
TRBJ2-5 TRBV5-6 CASSLALIQGTRETQYF
TRBJ2-2 TRBV12-3/TRBV12-4 CASIPGLAGEAGELFF
TRBJ2-1 TRBV3-1 CASKDRGDNEQFF
TRBJ2-1 TRBV3-1 CASSRTGIDPYNEQFF
TRBJ2-3 TRBV10-2 CASSGRDFLNTDTQYF
TRBJ2-3 TRBV24-1 CATSDGRTSGSTQYF
TRBJ2-3 TRBV7-9 CASTLAGATSTDTQYF
TRBJ2-3 TRBV5-1 CASSLEQRASGRRDTQYF
TRBJ1-1 TRBV4-1 CASSQEGIPMNTEAFF
TRBJ2-7 TRBV28 CASSVPLREEQYF
TRBJ2-1 TRBV27 CANSLRPGSDEQFF
TRBJ1-1 TRBV6-5 CATQRDTEAFF
TRBJ1-1 TRBV11-2 CASSFGIGQNTEAFF
TRBJ2-3 TRBV29-1 CSVEGGAGDTQYF
TRBJ2-1 TRBV12-3/TRBV12-4 CASSRRTSGRTNEQFF
TRBJ1-1 TRBV10-1 CASSPGGSPGAFF
TRBJ2-7 TRBV12-3/TRBV12-4 CASGVHGTTYEQYF
TRBJ2-3 TRBV21-1 CASSGGLAGDHSSTDTQYF
TRBJ1-1 TRBV12-3/TRBV12-4 CASSLRGDPEAFF
TRBJ2-1 TRBV20-1 CSAISGGALTKYNEQFF
TRBJ2-7 TRBV7-9 CASSTGSSNLYEQYF
TRBJ2-3 TRBV20-1 CSARGEWTDTQYF
TRBJ2-7 TRBV28 CASSAGTTSSYEQYF
TRBJ2-5 TRBV19 CASAAGAALRETQYF
TRBJ2-1 TRBV20-1 CSAQTDRANEQFF
TRBJ2-7 TRBV12-3/TRBV12-4 CASSLQGGGVYEQYF
TRBJ1-5 TRBV29-1 CSVETGGNQPQHF
TRBJ2-5 TRBV11-2 CASSPTQETQYF
. TRBV20-1 CSAPGQNSYNEQYF
TRBJ2-5 TRBV7-2 CASSLAGPDRASQETQYF
TRBJ2-3 TRBV28 CASSSPAGVKGDTQYF
TRBJ2-5 TRBV12-3/TRBV12-4 CASSGGTGPRGTQYF
TRBJ1-2 TRBV2 CASSERQDHGYTF
TRBJ1-1 TRBV9 CASSVVGLGTEAFF